The entry below gives a single T cell receptor beta chain sequence along with its context. Its specificity is unknown. This record belongs to a study of cytomegalovirus exposure and HLA in healthy donors. Amplification used 60 Vbeta primers and 13 Jbeta primers. Data came from immunoSEQ multiplex PCR; TCRdb stores just in-frame clones and leaves some out. The sample consists of 200,000 to 250,000 clones, more than 85% of them appearing once. Study findings and constraints: Cytomegalovirus status was reportedly diagnosed by the classifier with high sensitivity and specificity.

In germline, CDR1 is SGHVS, CDR2 FNYEAQ. The CDR3 length is 16 residues. Deletions cut 3 bases from V and 0 bases from J, with 15 bases between. The chain recombines TRBV7-6 with TRBJ2-7, with D perhaps matching TRBD1 (6 bases). This sequence originates from a woman aged 18-29 years in good health and CMV-seronegative. Sequencing was done on a sample of PBMCs. CDR3 sequence (DNA): TGTGCCAGCAGCTTTTGCCGACAGGTGAGCTCCTACGAGCAGTACTTC. Translation: CASSFCRQVSSYEQYF.